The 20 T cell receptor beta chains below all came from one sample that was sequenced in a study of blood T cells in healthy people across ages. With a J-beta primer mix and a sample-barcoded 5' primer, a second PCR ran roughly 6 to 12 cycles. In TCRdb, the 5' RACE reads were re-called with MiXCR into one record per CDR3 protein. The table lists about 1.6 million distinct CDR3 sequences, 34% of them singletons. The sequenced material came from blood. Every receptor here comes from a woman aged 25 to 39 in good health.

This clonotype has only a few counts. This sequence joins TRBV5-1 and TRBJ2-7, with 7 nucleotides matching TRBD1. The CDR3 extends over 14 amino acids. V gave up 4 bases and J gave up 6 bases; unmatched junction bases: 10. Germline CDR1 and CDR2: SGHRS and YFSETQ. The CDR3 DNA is TGCGCCAGCAGCCGGACAGGAACTCCCTCCGAGCAGTACTTC. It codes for CASSRTGTPSEQYF.

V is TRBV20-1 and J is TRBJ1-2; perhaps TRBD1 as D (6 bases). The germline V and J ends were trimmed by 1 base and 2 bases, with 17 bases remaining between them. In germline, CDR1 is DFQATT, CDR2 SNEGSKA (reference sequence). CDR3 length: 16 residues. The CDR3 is CSARVVGAGTNYGYTF. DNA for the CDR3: TGCAGTGCTAGAGTGGTGGGGGCAGGGACGAACTATGGCTACACCTTC.

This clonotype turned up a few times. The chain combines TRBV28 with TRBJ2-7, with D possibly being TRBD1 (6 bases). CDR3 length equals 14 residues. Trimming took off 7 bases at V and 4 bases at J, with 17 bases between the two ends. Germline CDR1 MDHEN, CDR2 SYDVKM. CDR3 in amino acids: CASTPGQQMYEQYF. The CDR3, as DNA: TGTGCCAGCACCCCCGGACAGCAAATGTACGAGCAGTACTTC.

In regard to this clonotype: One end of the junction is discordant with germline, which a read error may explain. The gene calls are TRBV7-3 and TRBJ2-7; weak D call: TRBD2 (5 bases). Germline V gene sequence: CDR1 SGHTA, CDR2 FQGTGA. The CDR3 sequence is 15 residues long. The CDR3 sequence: CASGLGLGNSYEQYF. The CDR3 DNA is TGTGCCAGCGGCTTAGGACTGGGAAACTCCTACGAGCAGTACTTC.

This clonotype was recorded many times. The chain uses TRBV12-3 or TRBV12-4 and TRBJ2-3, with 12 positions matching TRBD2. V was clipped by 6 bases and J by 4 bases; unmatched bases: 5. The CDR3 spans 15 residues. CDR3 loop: CASSWTSGAADTQYF. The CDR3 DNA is TGTGCCAGCAGCTGGACTAGCGGGGCCGCAGATACGCAGTATTTT.

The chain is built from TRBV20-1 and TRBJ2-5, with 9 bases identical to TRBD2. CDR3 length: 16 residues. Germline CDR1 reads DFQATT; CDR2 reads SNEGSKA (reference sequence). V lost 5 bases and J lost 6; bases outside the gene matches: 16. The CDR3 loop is CSAGDRRAGGAKTQYF. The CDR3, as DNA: TGCAGTGCTGGGGACCGGAGAGCGGGAGGTGCGAAGACCCAGTACTTC.

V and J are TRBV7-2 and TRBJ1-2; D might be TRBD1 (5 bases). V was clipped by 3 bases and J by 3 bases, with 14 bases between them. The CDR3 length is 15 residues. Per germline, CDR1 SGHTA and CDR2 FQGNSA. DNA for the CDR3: TGTGCCAGCAGCTTTGCATGGGGGTTTGACTATGGCTACACCTTC. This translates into CASSFAWGFDYGYTF.

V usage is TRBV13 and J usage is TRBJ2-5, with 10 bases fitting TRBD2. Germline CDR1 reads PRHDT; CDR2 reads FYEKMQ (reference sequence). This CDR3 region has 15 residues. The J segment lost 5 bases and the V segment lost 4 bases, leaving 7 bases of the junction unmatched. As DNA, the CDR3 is TGTGCCAGCAGCTGGACTAGCGGACCCCACGAGACCCAGTACTTC. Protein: CASSWTSGPHETQYF.

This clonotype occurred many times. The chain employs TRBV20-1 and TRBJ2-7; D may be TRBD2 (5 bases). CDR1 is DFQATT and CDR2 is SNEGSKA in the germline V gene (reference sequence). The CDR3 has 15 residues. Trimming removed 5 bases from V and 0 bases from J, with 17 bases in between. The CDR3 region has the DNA TGCAGTGCTGCCTACGGCGGGTCTAGCTCCTACGAGCAGTACTTC. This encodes CSAAYGGSSSYEQYF.

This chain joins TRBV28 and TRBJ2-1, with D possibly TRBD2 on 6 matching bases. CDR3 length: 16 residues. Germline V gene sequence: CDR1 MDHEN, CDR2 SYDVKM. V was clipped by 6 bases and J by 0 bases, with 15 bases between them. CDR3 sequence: CASSRDFSSSYNEQFF. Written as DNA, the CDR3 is TGTGCCAGCAGCAGGGACTTTTCCAGCTCCTACAATGAGCAGTTCTTC.

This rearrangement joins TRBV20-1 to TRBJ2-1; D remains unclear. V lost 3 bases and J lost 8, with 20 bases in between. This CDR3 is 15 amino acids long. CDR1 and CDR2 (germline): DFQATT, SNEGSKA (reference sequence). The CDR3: CSASGLGSPVDEQFF. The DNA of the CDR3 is TGCAGTGCTAGTGGATTGGGAAGCCCAGTCGATGAGCAGTTCTTC.

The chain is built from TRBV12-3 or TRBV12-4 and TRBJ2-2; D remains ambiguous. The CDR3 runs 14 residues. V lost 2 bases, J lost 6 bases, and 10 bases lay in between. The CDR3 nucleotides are TGTGCCAGCAGTTTATCACGATCGGCCGGGGAGCTGTTTTTT. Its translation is CASSLSRSAGELFF.

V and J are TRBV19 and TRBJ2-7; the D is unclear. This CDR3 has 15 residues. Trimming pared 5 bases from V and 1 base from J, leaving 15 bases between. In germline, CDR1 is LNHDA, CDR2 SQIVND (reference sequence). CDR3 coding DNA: TGTGCCAGTAGTCTTTCGATCCACGGGTCCTACGAGCAGTACTTC. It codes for CASSLSIHGSYEQYF.

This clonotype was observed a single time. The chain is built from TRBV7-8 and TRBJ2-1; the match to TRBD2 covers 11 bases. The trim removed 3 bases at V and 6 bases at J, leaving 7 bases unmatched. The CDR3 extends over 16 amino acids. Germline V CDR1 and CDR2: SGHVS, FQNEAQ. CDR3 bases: TGTGCCAGCAGCTTGGGGACTAGCGGAACGTGCAATGAGCAGTTCTTC. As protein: CASSLGTSGTCNEQFF.

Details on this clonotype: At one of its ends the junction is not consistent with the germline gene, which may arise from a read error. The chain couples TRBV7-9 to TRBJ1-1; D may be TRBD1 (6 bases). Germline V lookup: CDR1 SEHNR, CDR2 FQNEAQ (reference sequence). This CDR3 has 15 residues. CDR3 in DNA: TGTGCCAGCAGCCTCTTTTCTCGGGACAACATTGAAGCTTTCTTT. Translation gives CASSLFSRDNIEAFF.

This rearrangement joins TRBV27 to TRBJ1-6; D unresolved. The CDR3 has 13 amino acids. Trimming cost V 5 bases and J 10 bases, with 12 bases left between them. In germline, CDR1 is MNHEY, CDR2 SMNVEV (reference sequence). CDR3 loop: CASSRRAASPLHF. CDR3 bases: TGTGCCAGCAGTCGGCGGGCGGCATCACCCCTCCACTTT.

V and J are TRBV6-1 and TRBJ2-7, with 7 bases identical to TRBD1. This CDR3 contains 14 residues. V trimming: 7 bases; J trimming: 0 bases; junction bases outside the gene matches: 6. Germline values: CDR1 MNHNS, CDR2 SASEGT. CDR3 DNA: TGTGCCAGCAAAAGGGGGCCTTCCTCCTACGAGCAGTACTTC. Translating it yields CASKRGPSSYEQYF.

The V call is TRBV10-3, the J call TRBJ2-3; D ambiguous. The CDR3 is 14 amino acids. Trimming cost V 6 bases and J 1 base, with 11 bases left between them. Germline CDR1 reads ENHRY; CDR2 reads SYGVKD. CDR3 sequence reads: CAISARRGTDTQYF. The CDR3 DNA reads TGTGCCATCAGCGCCCGAAGGGGCACAGATACGCAGTATTTT.

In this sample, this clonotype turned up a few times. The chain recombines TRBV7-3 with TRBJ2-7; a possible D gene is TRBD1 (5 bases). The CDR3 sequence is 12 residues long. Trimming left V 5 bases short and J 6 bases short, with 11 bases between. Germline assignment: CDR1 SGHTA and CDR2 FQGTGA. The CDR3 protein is CASSHDRLEQYF. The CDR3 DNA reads TGTGCCAGCAGCCACGACAGACTCGAGCAGTACTTC.

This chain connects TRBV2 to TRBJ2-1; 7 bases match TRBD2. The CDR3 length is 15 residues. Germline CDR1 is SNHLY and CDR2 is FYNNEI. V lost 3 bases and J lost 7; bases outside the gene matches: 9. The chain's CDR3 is CASSEGRVGWNEQFF. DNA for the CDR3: TGTGCCAGCAGTGAGGGGAGGGTTGGGTGGAATGAGCAGTTCTTC.